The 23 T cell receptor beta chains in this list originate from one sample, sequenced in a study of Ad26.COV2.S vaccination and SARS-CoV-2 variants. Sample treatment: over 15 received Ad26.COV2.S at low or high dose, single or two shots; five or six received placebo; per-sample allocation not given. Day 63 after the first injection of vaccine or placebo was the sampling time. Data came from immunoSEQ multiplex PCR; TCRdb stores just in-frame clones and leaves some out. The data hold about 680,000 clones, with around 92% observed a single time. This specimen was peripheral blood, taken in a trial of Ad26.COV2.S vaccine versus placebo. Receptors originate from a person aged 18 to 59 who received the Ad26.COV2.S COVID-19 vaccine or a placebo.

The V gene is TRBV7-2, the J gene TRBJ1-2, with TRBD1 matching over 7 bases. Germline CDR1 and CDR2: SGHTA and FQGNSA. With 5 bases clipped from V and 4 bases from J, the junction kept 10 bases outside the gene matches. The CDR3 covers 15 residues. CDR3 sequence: CASSPGQRELYGYTF. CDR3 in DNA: TGTGCCAGCAGCCCGGGACAGCGCGAGCTCTATGGCTACACCTTC. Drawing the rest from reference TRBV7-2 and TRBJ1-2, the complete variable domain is GAGVSQSPSNKVTEKGKDVELRCDPISGHTALYWYRQSLGQGLEFLIYFQGNSAPDKSGLPSDRFSAERTGGSVSTLTIQRTQQEDSAVYLCASSPGQRELYGYTFGSGTRLTVV.

CDR3 in amino acids: CASSLDLRTGYGELFF. The CDR3 DNA is TGTGCCAGCAGCTTAGATCTAAGGACAGGGTACGGGGAGCTGTTTTTT. The genes are TRBV11-2 and TRBJ2-2, with 8 bases fitting TRBD1. The CDR3 covers 16 residues. V shed 0 bases and J 7 bases; nucleotides not matched to a gene: 7. Germline CDR1 SGHAT, CDR2 FQNNGV.

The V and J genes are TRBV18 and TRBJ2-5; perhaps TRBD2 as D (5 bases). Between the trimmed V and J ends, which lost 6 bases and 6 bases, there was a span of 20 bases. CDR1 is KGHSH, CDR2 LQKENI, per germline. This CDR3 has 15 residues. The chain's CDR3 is CASSLSEVLGKTQYF. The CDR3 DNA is TGTGCCAGCTCTCTATCGGAGGTCCTCGGCAAGACCCAGTACTTC.

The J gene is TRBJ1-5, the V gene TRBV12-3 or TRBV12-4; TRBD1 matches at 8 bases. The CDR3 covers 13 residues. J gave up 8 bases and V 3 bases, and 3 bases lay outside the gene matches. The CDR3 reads CASSFGTGEPQHF. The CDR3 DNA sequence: TGTGCCAGCAGTTTCGGGACAGGAGAGCCCCAGCATTTT.

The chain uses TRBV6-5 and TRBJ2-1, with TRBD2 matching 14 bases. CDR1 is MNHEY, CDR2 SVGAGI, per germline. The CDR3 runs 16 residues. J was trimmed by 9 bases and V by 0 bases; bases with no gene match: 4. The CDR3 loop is CASSYSGTSGRGEQFF. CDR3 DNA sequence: TGTGCCAGCAGTTACTCGGGGACTAGCGGGAGAGGTGAGCAGTTCTTC.

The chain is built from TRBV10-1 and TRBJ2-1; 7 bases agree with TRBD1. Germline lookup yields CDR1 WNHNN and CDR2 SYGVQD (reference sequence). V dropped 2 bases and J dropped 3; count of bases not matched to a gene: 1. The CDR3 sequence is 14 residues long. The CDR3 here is CASSEGDSYNEQFF. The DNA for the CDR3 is TGCGCCAGCAGTGAGGGGGACAGCTACAATGAGCAGTTCTTC.

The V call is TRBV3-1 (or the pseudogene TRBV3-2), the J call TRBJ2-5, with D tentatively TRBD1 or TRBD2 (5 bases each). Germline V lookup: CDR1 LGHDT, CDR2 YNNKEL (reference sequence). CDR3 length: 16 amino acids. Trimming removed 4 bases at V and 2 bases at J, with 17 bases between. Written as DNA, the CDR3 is TGTGCCAGCAGCCGGGACCTTTCCCGCGGGCAAGAGACCCAGTACTTC. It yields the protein CASSRDLSRGQETQYF.

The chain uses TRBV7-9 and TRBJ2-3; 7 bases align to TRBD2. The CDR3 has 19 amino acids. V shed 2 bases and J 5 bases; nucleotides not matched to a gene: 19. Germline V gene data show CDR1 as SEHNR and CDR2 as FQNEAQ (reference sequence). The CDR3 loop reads CASSLSVGGSRPIGDTQYF. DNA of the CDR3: TGTGCCAGCAGCTTAAGCGTCGGCGGGAGCCGGCCGATTGGAGATACGCAGTATTTT.

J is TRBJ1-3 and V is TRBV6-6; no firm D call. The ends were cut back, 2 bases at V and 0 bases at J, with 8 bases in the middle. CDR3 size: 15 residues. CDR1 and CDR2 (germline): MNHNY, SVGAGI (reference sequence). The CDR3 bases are TGTGCCAGCAGTTACGGCGATTACTCTGGAAACACCATATATTTT. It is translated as CASSYGDYSGNTIYF.

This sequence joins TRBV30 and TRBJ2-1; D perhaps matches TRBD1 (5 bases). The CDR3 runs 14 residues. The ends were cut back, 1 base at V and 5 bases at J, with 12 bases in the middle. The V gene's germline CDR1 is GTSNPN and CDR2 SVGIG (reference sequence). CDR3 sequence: CAWSAGHGHNEQFF. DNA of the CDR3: TGTGCCTGGAGTGCCGGACACGGGCACAATGAGCAGTTCTTC.

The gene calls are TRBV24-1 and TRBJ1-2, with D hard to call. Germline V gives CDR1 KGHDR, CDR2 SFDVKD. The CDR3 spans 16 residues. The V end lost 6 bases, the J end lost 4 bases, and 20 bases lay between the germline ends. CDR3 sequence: CATSLLASRAVYGYTF. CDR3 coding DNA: TGTGCCACCAGTCTCCTCGCTTCCCGCGCAGTCTATGGCTACACCTTC.

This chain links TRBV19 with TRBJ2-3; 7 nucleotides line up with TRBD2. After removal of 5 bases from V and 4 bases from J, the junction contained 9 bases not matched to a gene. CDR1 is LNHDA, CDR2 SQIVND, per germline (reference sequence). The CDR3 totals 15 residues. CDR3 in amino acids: CASSPRGGWADTQYF. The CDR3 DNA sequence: TGTGCCAGTAGTCCTCGGGGAGGGTGGGCAGATACGCAGTATTTT.

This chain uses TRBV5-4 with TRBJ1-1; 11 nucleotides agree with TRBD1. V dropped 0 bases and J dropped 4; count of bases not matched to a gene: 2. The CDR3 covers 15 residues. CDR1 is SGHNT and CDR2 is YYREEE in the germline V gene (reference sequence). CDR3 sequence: CASSLDGTGGTEAFF. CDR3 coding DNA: TGTGCCAGCAGCTTGGATGGGACAGGGGGCACTGAAGCTTTCTTT.

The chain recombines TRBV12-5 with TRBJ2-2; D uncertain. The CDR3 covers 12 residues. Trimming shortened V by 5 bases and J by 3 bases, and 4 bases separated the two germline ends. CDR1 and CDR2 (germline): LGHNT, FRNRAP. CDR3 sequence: CASGRDTGELFF. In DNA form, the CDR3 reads TGTGCTAGTGGTAGAGACACCGGGGAGCTGTTTTTT.

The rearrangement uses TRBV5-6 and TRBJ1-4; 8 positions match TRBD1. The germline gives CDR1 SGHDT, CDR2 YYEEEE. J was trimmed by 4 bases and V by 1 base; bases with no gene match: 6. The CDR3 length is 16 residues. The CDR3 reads CASSLRLGQGNEKLFF. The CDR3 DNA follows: TGTGCCAGCAGCTTGCGCCTTGGACAGGGTAATGAAAAACTGTTTTTT.

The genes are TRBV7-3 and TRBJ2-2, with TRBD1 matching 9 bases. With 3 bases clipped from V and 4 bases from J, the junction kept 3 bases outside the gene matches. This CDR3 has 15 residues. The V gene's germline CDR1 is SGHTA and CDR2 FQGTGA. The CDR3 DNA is TGTGCCAGCAGCTTGGGACAGGGAAGCACCGGGGAGCTGTTTTTT. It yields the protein CASSLGQGSTGELFF.

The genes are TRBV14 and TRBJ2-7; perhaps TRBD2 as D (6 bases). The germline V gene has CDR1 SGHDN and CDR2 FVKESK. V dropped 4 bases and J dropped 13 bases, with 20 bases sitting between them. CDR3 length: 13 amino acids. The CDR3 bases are TGTGCCAGCAGCCTCGCGAGCGGCAGGACTATATACTTC. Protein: CASSLASGRTIYF.

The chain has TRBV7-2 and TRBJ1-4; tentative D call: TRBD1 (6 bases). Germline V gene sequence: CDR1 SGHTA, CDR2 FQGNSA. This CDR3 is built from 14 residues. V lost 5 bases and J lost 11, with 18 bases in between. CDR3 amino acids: CASSAGTLAGKLFF. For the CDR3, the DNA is TGTGCCAGCAGCGCCGGGACACTGGCTGGGAAACTGTTTTTT.

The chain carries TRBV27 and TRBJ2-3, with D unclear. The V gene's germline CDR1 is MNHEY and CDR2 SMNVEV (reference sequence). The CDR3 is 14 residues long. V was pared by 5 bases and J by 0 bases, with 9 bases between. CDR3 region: CASSPVRSTDTQYF. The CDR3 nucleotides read TGTGCCAGCAGTCCCGTGCGGAGCACAGATACGCAGTATTTT.

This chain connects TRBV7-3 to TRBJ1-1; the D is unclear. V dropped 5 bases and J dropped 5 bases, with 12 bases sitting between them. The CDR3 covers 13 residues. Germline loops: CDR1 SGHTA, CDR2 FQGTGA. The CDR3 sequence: CASSAGPGTEAFF. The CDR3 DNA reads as TGTGCCAGCAGCGCGGGCCCGGGGACTGAAGCTTTCTTT.

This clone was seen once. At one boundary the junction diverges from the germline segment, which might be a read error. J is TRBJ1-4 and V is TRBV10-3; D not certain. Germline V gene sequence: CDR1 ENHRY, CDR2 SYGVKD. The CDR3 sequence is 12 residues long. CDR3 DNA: TGTGCCAACAGTGCAACTAATGAAAAACTGTTTTTT. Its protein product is CANSATNEKLFF.

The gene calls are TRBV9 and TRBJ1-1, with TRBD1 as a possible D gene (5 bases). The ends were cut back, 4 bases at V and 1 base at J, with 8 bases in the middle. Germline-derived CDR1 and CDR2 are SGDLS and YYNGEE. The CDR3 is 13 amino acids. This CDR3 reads CASSRGENTEAFF. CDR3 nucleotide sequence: TGTGCCAGCAGCCGGGGGGAGAACACTGAAGCTTTCTTT.

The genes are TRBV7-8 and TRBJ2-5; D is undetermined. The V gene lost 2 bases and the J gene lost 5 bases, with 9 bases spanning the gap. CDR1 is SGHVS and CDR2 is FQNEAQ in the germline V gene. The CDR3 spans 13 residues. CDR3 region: CASSLRLHETQYF. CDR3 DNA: TGTGCCAGCAGCTTACGTCTACACGAGACCCAGTACTTC.